The rows below give T cell receptor beta chains drawn from one sample of a study of graft-versus-host responses after intestinal transplantation. Method: immunoSEQ multiplex PCR; TCRdb's copy keeps in-frame clones and lacks some. The sample includes about 130,000 clones, around nine tenths of them seen just once. The antigens of these receptors remain unknown. Sample: unstimulated CD4+ T cells sorted from spleen or lymph node cells, taken before intestinal transplant. The receptors were gathered from a human donor who received an intestinal transplant. Both conserved end residues are part of each CDR3. A D gene is named only where the DNA matches it firmly. Clone size is given for some rows only: seen once, a few or many times, or a class if the clone is expanded.

>NA|NA|TRBJ1-5|TRBV2
TGTGCCAGCACTACCCTCGGCACATATAGCAATCAGCCCCAGCATTTT
CASTTLGTYSNQPQHF
>NA|NA|TRBJ1-6|TRBV2
TGTGCCAGCAGTGAAGTTTTGGCCAGGGTAAATTCACCCCTCCACTTT
CASSEVLARVNSPLHF
>NA|NA|TRBJ2-3|TRBV4-1
TGCGCCAGCAGCCAAGTACCCGGCATGACAGATACGCAGTATTTT
CASSQVPGMTDTQYF
>NA|TRBD2|TRBJ2-1|TRBV19
TGTGCCAGTAGTTGGACTAGCGGGGGTTACAATGAGCAGTTCTTC
CASSWTSGGYNEQFF
>NA|NA|TRBJ2-3|TRBV14
TGTGCCAGCAGCCCATGGATTATGTCTACTACAGATACGCAGTATTTT
CASSPWIMSTTDTQYF
>NA|TRBD2|TRBJ2-2|TRBV14
TGTGCCAGCAGCCCCCTGACTAGCGGGGACACCGGGGAGCTGTTTTTT
CASSPLTSGDTGELFF
>NA|NA|TRBJ1-3|TRBV5-1
TGCGCCAGCAGCTTGGCACAGGGTACTGGAAACACCATATATTTT
CASSLAQGTGNTIYF
>NA|NA|TRBJ2-5|TRBV4-1
TGCGCCAGCAGCCCCAGGGAGCTAGGCGCAGAGACCCAGTACTTC
CASSPRELGAETQYF
>once|NA|TRBJ2-5|TRBV20-1
TGCAGTGCGAACCCCGGGGAGACCCAGTACTTC
CSANPGETQYF
>NA|NA|TRBJ1-2|TRBV9
TGTGCCAGCAGCGTAAGTCCGGCCCCAAACTATGGCTACACCTTC
CASSVSPAPNYGYTF
>NA|TRBD1|TRBJ1-2|TRBV9
TGTGCCAGCAGCGGGACAGGGATTGTCTATGGCTACACCTTC
CASSGTGIVYGYTF
>NA|NA|TRBJ1-1|TRBV10-2
TGCGCCAGCAGTGAGTCGACTCCCGGGGGGAGGGCTTTCTTT
CASSESTPGGRAFF
>NA|NA|TRBJ1-2|TRBV6-1
TGTGCCAGCAGTCCAGGGACCTATGGCTACACCTTC
CASSPGTYGYTF
>NA|TRBD2|TRBJ2-7|TRBV6-1
TGTGCCAGCGGGGGGGTAGCGGCACCCTACGAGCAGTACTTC
CASGGVAAPYEQYF
>NA|NA|TRBJ2-3|TRBV25-1
TGTGCCAGCAGTGAGGGAGCTCTGTTCACAGATACGCAGTATTTT
CASSEGALFTDTQYF
>NA|NA|TRBJ2-5|TRBV5-4
TGTGCCAGCAGCTTGTCAGGGGGGAAAGAGACCCAGTACTTC
CASSLSGGKETQYF
>NA|TRBD1|TRBJ2-5|TRBV5-1
TGCGCCAGCAGCTTGGTTCCAGGGGGCGCCGAGACCCAGTACTTC
CASSLVPGGAETQYF
>NA|NA|TRBJ2-5|TRBV18
TGTGCCAGCTCACCGAATTCGGGTCAAGAGACCCAGTACTTC
CASSPNSGQETQYF
>NA|NA|TRBJ2-6|TRBV2
TGTGCCAGCAGAGACAGGACTGGGGCCAACGTCCTGACTTTC
CASRDRTGANVLTF
>NA|NA|TRBJ1-5|TRBV6-1
TGTGCCAGCAGGGACCGAAGGAGCAATCAGCCCCAGCATTTT
CASRDRRSNQPQHF
>few|NA|TRBJ1-3|TRBV10-3
TGTGCCATCGCCCCAGGAGTCGACTCTGGAAACACCATATATTTT
CAIAPGVDSGNTIYF
>few|NA|TRBJ2-1|TRBV7-2
TGTGCCAGCAGCTTGGCGTTGGCCCGGAGCTCCTACAATGAGCAGTTCTTC
CASSLALARSSYNEQFF
>NA|TRBD1|TRBJ1-3|TRBV7-2
TGTGCCAGCAGCTTAGGAGGGGGCTCAGGAAACACCATATATTTT
CASSLGGGSGNTIYF
>NA|TRBD1|TRBJ2-5|TRBV14
TGTGCCAGCGGCCCAGGGGGCGGGACCCAGTACTTC
CASGPGGGTQYF
>NA|NA|TRBJ2-3|TRBV27
TGTGCCAGCAGCTTGTTTTCGAGCACAGATACGCAGTATTTT
CASSLFSSTDTQYF
>NA|NA|TRBJ2-1|TRBV5-4
TGTGCCAGCAGCTTGGCCAAAGGGCGGGACAATGAGCAGTTCTTC
CASSLAKGRDNEQFF
>NA|TRBD1|TRBJ2-5|TRBV10-3
TGTGCCATCAGCCCCGGGACAGTTGAGACCCAGTACTTC
CAISPGTVETQYF
>NA|NA|TRBJ1-5|TRBV2
TGTGCCGGGGGACCGGGGCTCAATCAGCCCCAGCATTTT
CAGGPGLNQPQHF
>NA|TRBD2|TRBJ2-2|TRBV15
TGTGCCACCAGCAGAGTCCGGGGGGGGACCGGGGAGCTGTTTTTT
CATSRVRGGTGELFF
>NA|NA|TRBJ2-3|TRBV7-2
TGTGCCAGCAGCTTAGTTTCGGGGAGCACAGATACGCAGTATTTT
CASSLVSGSTDTQYF
>NA|NA|TRBJ2-1|TRBV10-3
TGTGCCAGCCAGGGTACGGATGAGCAGTTCTTC
CASQGTDEQFF
>NA|NA|TRBJ2-3|TRBV10-3
TGTGCCATCAGTGAGTCGGGCGGTACAGATACGCAGTATTTT
CAISESGGTDTQYF
>NA|TRBD1|TRBJ2-7|TRBV7-9
TGTGCCAGCGCGGTAAGGGGGCCCAATACTTCCCAGTACTTC
CASAVRGPNTSQYF
>NA|TRBD2|TRBJ2-7|TRBV5-1
TGCGCCAGCAGCTACTCGAGCGGGGCCTACGAGCAGTACTTC
CASSYSSGAYEQYF
>NA|TRBD1|TRBJ1-1|TRBV9
TGTGCCAGCAGCCCGCGACAGGGGTTGGGCACTGAAGCTTTCTTT
CASSPRQGLGTEAFF
>NA|NA|TRBJ2-2|TRBV15
TGTGCCACCAGCAGAGATCGGGGGAGCCGAGGGGGCACCGGGGAGCTGTTTTTT
CATSRDRGSRGGTGELFF
>once|TRBD1|TRBJ2-2|TRBV4-1
TGCGCCAGCAGCCACCTCAATACAGGGGACGGGGAGCTGTTTTTT
CASSHLNTGDGELFF
>NA|NA|TRBJ1-5|TRBV27
TGTGCCAGCAGTTTGGGTACGGGACGGAGTATAAGTCAGCCCCAGCATTTT
CASSLGTGRSISQPQHF
>NA|NA|TRBJ2-7|TRBV19
TGTGCCAGTAGTATAAGAATAGGAGGAGCCTACGAGCAGTACTTC
CASSIRIGGAYEQYF
>NA|NA|TRBJ2-7|TRBV29-1
TGCAGCGTTAGCTATACCTACGAGCAGTACTTC
CSVSYTYEQYF
>NA|NA|TRBJ2-7|TRBV7-2
TGTGCCAGCAGCTTACTTACGTCCTACGAGCAGTACTTC
CASSLLTSYEQYF
>NA|NA|TRBJ1-1|TRBV6-1
TGTGCCAGCAGTACTCAGATGAACACTGAAGCTTTCTTT
CASSTQMNTEAFF
>NA|NA|TRBJ2-2|TRBV21-1
TGTGCCAGGGACACAGGGGACACCGGGGAGCTGTTTTTT
CARDTGDTGELFF